These T cell receptor beta chains were read from a single sample in a study of shared clonotypes between healthy human individuals. Only in-frame clones appear in the TCRdb table, and some are missing; sequencing was by immunoSEQ multiplex PCR. The repertoire includes roughly 1.5 million clones, under 99% of them detected once, and about 0.4% sits in the top ten. Material for sequencing was naive CD4+ T cells sorted from blood. Every receptor here comes from a man in his thirties or forties in good health. Each CDR3 is given with its conserved first and last residue. The order of the fields is clone size, V gene, D gene, J gene, CDR3 DNA, CDR3 protein. A D gene is named only where the DNA matches it firmly. Expanded clones get a size class; other rows say once, few or many, or leave the size out.

size: NA; V: TRBV5-6; D: NA; J: TRBJ2-2; DNA: TGTGCCAGCAGCTCCTTAGGGCAGTCCGCCGGGGAGCTGTTTTTT; CDR3: CASSSLGQSAGELFF
size: NA; V: TRBV6-1; D: TRBD2; J: TRBJ2-7; DNA: TGTGCCAGCAGTGAAGACGGGACTAAAGTCTACGAGCAGTACTTC; CDR3: CASSEDGTKVYEQYF
size: NA; V: TRBV27; D: NA; J: TRBJ2-7; DNA: TGTGCCAGCAGTTTATCGTGGGCTGCCTACGAGCAGTACTTC; CDR3: CASSLSWAAYEQYF
size: once; V: TRBV7-8; D: TRBD2; J: TRBJ2-5; DNA: TGTGCCAGCAGCTTAGGGGGACTAGCGGGAGGGCCAGCTCTCCGGGAGACCCAGTACTTC; CDR3: CASSLGGLAGGPALRETQYF
size: NA; V: TRBV18; D: NA; J: TRBJ2-5; DNA: TGTGCCAGCTCACCCCTGACAGTACAGTACCAAGAGACCCAGTACTTC; CDR3: CASSPLTVQYQETQYF
size: NA; V: TRBV19; D: TRBD2; J: TRBJ2-3; DNA: TGTGCCAGTAGTAGCCCTACTAGCGGGAGTAGCTCAGATACGCAGTATTTT; CDR3: CASSSPTSGSSSDTQYF
size: NA; V: TRBV5-1; D: NA; J: TRBJ2-2; DNA: TGCGCCAGCAGCTTGGCCGAGGGGAGTGTAACCGGGGAGCTGTTTTTT; CDR3: CASSLAEGSVTGELFF
size: NA; V: TRBV9; D: TRBD2; J: TRBJ2-3; DNA: TGTGCCAGCAGCGTAGAGCAAAAAGGACTAGCGGGAGTAACAGATACGCAGTATTTT; CDR3: CASSVEQKGLAGVTDTQYF
size: NA; V: TRBV7-9; D: TRBD2; J: TRBJ2-1; DNA: TGTGCCAGCAGCCTACGACTAGCGGGACGCTTCAATGAGCAGTTCTTC; CDR3: CASSLRLAGRFNEQFF
size: NA; V: TRBV6-6; D: NA; J: TRBJ2-7; DNA: TGTGCCAGCTCTGTTCTTATGTCCTACGAGCAGTACTTC; CDR3: CASSVLMSYEQYF
size: NA; V: TRBV6-1; D: TRBD1; J: TRBJ2-5; DNA: TGTGCCAGCAGAGACAGGGACCAAGAGACCCAGTACTTC; CDR3: CASRDRDQETQYF
size: NA; V: TRBV9; D: TRBD1; J: TRBJ1-1; DNA: TGTGCCAGCAGCGCTGGACAGGGGGCGATGAACACTGAAGCTTTCTTT; CDR3: CASSAGQGAMNTEAFF
size: NA; V: TRBV9; D: NA; J: TRBJ2-2; DNA: TGTGCCAGCGCTCTTACGAACACCGGGGAGCTGTTTTTT; CDR3: CASALTNTGELFF
size: NA; V: TRBV7-7; D: TRBD2; J: TRBJ2-5; DNA: TGTGCTAGCAGCTCACGTAGCGGGAGGCAAGAGACCCAGTACTTC; CDR3: CASSSRSGRQETQYF
size: NA; V: TRBV29-1; D: NA; J: TRBJ1-4; DNA: TGCAGCGTTTACGGGCCAGGGGAAAAACTGTTTTTT; CDR3: CSVYGPGEKLFF